One T cell receptor (beta chain) is described in this entry. The source of the sample is a study of cytomegalovirus exposure and HLA in healthy donors. Trimming stripped 5 bases from V and 5 bases from J, with 21 bases between. Germline V CDR1 and CDR2: SGHAT, FQNNGV. The CDR3 spans 16 residues. The PCR had 60 Vbeta and 13 Jbeta primers. TCRdb's table, derived via immunoSEQ multiplex PCR, lists solely in-frame clones and lacks some. The sample consists of 90,000 to 110,000 clones, about 76% of them appearing once. The genes are TRBV11-2 and TRBJ2-5, with D perhaps TRBD1 (6 bases). The TCR was taken from a man aged 40-49 years in good health and CMV-seronegative. Sequencing was done on a sample of PBMCs. CDR3 loop: CASSLWGQGQRETQYF. The CDR3 nucleotides are TGTGCCAGCAGCCTTTGGGGGCAGGGGCAAAGGGAGACCCAGTACTTC.